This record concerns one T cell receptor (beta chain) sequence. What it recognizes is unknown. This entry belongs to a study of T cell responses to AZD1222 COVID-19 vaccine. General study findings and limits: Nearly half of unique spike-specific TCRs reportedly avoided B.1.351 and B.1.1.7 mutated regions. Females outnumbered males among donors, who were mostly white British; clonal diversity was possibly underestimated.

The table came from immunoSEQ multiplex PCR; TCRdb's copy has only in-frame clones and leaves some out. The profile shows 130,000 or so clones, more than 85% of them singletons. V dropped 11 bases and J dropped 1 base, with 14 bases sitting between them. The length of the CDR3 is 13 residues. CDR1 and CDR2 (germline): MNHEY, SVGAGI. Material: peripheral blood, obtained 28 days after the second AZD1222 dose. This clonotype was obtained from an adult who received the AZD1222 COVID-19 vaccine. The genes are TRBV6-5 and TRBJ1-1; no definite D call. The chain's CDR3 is CAGGSTANTEAFF. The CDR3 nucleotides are TGTGCCGGCGGATCTACAGCGAACACTGAAGCTTTCTTT.